The source of this TCR beta chain is a study of CDR3 diversity in severe acne. The CDR3 is made up of 19 amino acids. CDR1 is SGHVS, CDR2 FNYEAQ, per germline. After removal of 1 base from V and 4 bases from J, the junction contained 16 bases not matched to a gene. MiXCR, run by TCRdb on the PCR reads, gives a single entry per CDR3 protein. Here the sample spans some 84,000 distinct CDR3 sequences, approximately 52% being singletons. This TCR was recovered from a male donor in good health, serving as a control. Sequenced sample: blood. The chain recombines TRBV7-6 with TRBJ1-5; TRBD1 matches at 7 bases. CDR3 sequence (DNA): TGTGCCAGCAGCTTAGACACAGGGGCGACCCTGGTTGGGAATCAGCCCCAGCATTTT. Amino acids: CASSLDTGATLVGNQPQHF.